The rows below give T cell receptor beta chains drawn from one sample of a study of CD8+ T cells in alopecia areata. Produced via immunoSEQ multiplex PCR; TCRdb's table is partial and in-frame only. The sample comprises about 140,000 clones, 70% to 90% of which are singletons, and roughly 13% rests with the top ten. Sample: CD8+ T cells sorted from blood, taken at week 4, from a patient treated with tofacitinib. These receptors were collected from a human donor with alopecia areata. CDR3s include the opening cysteine and the closing phenylalanine or tryptophan.

v_call: TRBV7-9; cdr3_length: 14; j_call: TRBJ2-1; cdr3_aa: CASSSAGGYNEQFF
v_call: TRBV6-1; cdr3_length: 13; j_call: TRBJ1-1; cdr3_aa: CASSSDGNTEAFF
v_call: TRBV4-1; cdr3_length: 18; j_call: TRBJ2-5; cdr3_aa: CASSQDKLASGIPETQYF
v_call: TRBV4-1; cdr3_length: 17; j_call: TRBJ1-1; cdr3_aa: CASSQEGSGRLETEAFF
v_call: TRBV7-2; cdr3_length: 17; j_call: TRBJ2-1; cdr3_aa: CASSLAGSSGGANEQFF
v_call: TRBV28; cdr3_length: 12; j_call: TRBJ2-7; cdr3_aa: CASSLWVNEQYF
v_call: TRBV6-5; cdr3_length: 14; j_call: TRBJ2-2; cdr3_aa: CASNGGSNTGELFF
v_call: TRBV29-1; cdr3_length: 17; j_call: TRBJ2-7; cdr3_aa: CSVEGDTEGDSSYEQYF
v_call: TRBV2; cdr3_length: 17; j_call: TRBJ1-6; cdr3_aa: CASSEDATVILSSPLHF
v_call: TRBV5-1; cdr3_length: 12; j_call: TRBJ2-1; cdr3_aa: CASSLRWNEQFF
v_call: TRBV23-1; cdr3_length: 13; j_call: TRBJ2-7; cdr3_aa: CASSQSRVYEQYF
v_call: TRBV5-1; cdr3_length: 14; j_call: TRBJ2-7; cdr3_aa: CASSFVAENYEQYF
v_call: TRBV7-9; cdr3_length: 18; j_call: TRBJ2-6; cdr3_aa: CASIAGWVTGSGANVLTF
v_call: TRBV29-1; cdr3_length: 16; j_call: TRBJ2-1; cdr3_aa: CSVVGWARGSYNEQFF
v_call: TRBV2; cdr3_length: 11; j_call: TRBJ2-1; cdr3_aa: CASRDYNEQFF
v_call: TRBV6-5; cdr3_length: 14; j_call: TRBJ1-2; cdr3_aa: CASSTGGTNYGYTF
v_call: TRBV11-2; cdr3_length: 13; j_call: TRBJ1-1; cdr3_aa: CASSFPGPTEAFF
v_call: TRBV7-3; cdr3_length: 15; j_call: TRBJ2-3; cdr3_aa: CASSLWAGGADTQYF